Listed here are 14 T cell receptor beta chains from one sample, sequenced in a study of cytomegalovirus exposure and HLA in healthy donors. Amplification used 60 Vbeta primers and 13 Jbeta primers. The data were produced by immunoSEQ multiplex PCR, yet TCRdb's version contains in-frame clones alone and is incomplete. In the table there are about 280,000 clones, about 90% of which are singletons. Sequencing was carried out using PBMCs. Receptor source: a young woman in good health and CMV-seronegative.

The chain has TRBV11-2 and TRBJ1-1; no clear D gene. V lost 3 bases to trimming and J lost 0 bases, with 14 bases between them. Germline CDR1 reads SGHAT; CDR2 reads FQNNGV. The CDR3 contains 16 residues. The DNA for the CDR3 is TGTGCCAGCAGCTTCACGTCCGGGTCATTGAACACTGAAGCTTTCTTT. It yields the protein CASSFTSGSLNTEAFF.

This clone was found once. The chain uses TRBV25-1 and TRBJ1-2; TRBD1 matches at 9 bases. This CDR3 has 14 residues. CDR1 MGHDK and CDR2 SYGVNS come from the germline V gene. J gave up 6 bases and V 8 bases, and 10 bases lay outside the gene matches. CDR3 protein: CASQRRGQGNGYTF. The CDR3 bases are TGTGCCAGCCAGCGGAGGGGACAGGGTAATGGCTACACCTTC.

J is TRBJ1-3 and V is TRBV9, with TRBD1 identical over 7 bases. Germline values: CDR1 SGDLS, CDR2 YYNGEE. The CDR3 sequence is 15 residues long. Trimming at V came to 0 bases and at J to 3 bases, leaving 3 bases not matched to a gene. CDR3 protein: CASSVATGRGNTIYF. The DNA for the CDR3 is TGTGCCAGCAGCGTAGCGACAGGGCGTGGAAACACCATATATTTT. Full variable domain (missing parts from reference TRBV9 and TRBJ1-3): DSGVTQTPKHLITATGQRVTLRCSPRSGDLSVYWYQQSLDQGLQFLIQYYNGEERAKGNILERFSAQQFPDLHSELNLSSLELGDSALYFCASSVATGRGNTIYFGEGSWLTVV.

The rearrangement links TRBV29-1 to TRBJ1-2; a possible D gene is TRBD1 (6 bases). Trimming took off 1 base at V and 10 bases at J, with 22 bases between the two ends. This CDR3 spans 15 amino acids. The germline V gene encodes CDR1 SQVTM and CDR2 ANQGSEA. The CDR3 DNA reads as TGCAGCGTTGAAGCTGGGGGCAGTTCTGTATCGTCCTACACCTTC. Its translation: CSVEAGGSSVSSYTF. The entire variable domain, with the rest obtained from reference TRBV29-1 and TRBJ1-2, is as follows: SAVISQKPSRDICQRGTSLTIQCQVDSQVTMMFWYRQQPGQSLTLIATANQGSEATYESGFVIDKFPISRPNLTFSTLTVSNMSPEDSSIYLCSVEAGGSSVSSYTFGSGTRLTVV.

A single count supports this clone. This chain joins TRBV30 and TRBJ2-7; D is perhaps TRBD2 (6 bases). Trimming shortened V by 2 bases and J by 4 bases, and 15 bases separated the two germline ends. Looked up from germline, CDR1 is GTSNPN and CDR2 is SVGIG (reference sequence). This CDR3 has 14 residues. The CDR3 loop is CAWSLGGALYEQYF. In DNA form, the CDR3 reads TGTGCCTGGAGTCTCGGGGGTGCCCTGTACGAGCAGTACTTC.

This chain connects TRBV7-8 to TRBJ1-5, with 8 bases identical to TRBD1. V was clipped by 4 bases and J by 0 bases; unmatched bases: 8. CDR1 and CDR2 (germline): SGHVS, FQNEAQ. This CDR3 is built from 17 residues. The CDR3 DNA reads as TGTGCCAGCAGCTCAGACAGGGGACCCTATAGCAATCAGCCCCAGCATTTT. Residues: CASSSDRGPYSNQPQHF.

V gene TRBV29-1 combines with J gene TRBJ2-1; D is possibly TRBD1 (6 bases). The V gene's germline CDR1 is SQVTM and CDR2 ANQGSEA. This CDR3 is 11 amino acids long. V dropped 5 bases and J dropped 7 bases, with 9 bases sitting between them. This CDR3 reads CSVRQANEQFF. The DNA of the CDR3 is TGCAGCGTTCGACAGGCTAATGAGCAGTTCTTC.

This clone has just one count. This chain links TRBV5-6 with TRBJ1-2; D gene uncertain. The CDR3 runs 14 residues. With 1 base removed from V and 4 bases from J, the gap between germline ends came to 11 bases. Germline V CDR1 and CDR2: SGHDT, YYEEEE. CDR3 sequence: CASSLKGVGYGYTF. As DNA, the CDR3 is TGTGCCAGCAGCTTGAAGGGAGTCGGCTATGGCTACACCTTC.

V usage is TRBV5-1 and J usage is TRBJ1-1, with TRBD1 identical over 8 bases. Looked up from germline, CDR1 is SGHRS and CDR2 is YFSETQ. The CDR3 contains 14 residues. Trimming removed 3 bases from V and 1 base from J; junction bases left unmatched: 2. DNA for the CDR3: TGCGCCAGCAGCTACGGACAGGGGAACACTGAAGCTTTCTTT. This codes for CASSYGQGNTEAFF. The entire variable domain, with the rest obtained from reference TRBV5-1 and TRBJ1-1, is as follows: KAGVTQTPRYLIKTRGQQVTLSCSPISGHRSVSWYQQTPGQGLQFLFEYFSETQRNKGNFPGRFSGRQFSNSRSEMNVSTLELGDSALYLCASSYGQGNTEAFFGQGTRLTVV.

The J gene is TRBJ2-5, the V gene TRBV11-2, with 8 bases that match TRBD2. This CDR3 region has 17 residues. Trimming took 1 base from V and 1 from J; bases not matched to a gene: 8. CDR1 and CDR2 (germline): SGHAT, FQNNGV. CDR3 amino acids: CASSLVLAGPSQETQYF. The CDR3 DNA sequence: TGTGCCAGCAGCTTAGTCTTAGCGGGGCCCTCCCAAGAGACCCAGTACTTC.

The chain combines TRBV10-3 with TRBJ2-3; 10 bases map to TRBD2. J lost 3 bases, V lost 10 bases, and 7 bases had no gene match. Per the germline V gene, CDR1 is ENHRY and CDR2 is SYGVKD. The CDR3 totals 14 residues. CDR3 protein: CATLAGALTDTQYF. CDR3 DNA: TGTGCCACCCTAGCGGGGGCGCTAACAGATACGCAGTATTTT.

The chain combines TRBV12-5 with TRBJ1-4; possible D gene TRBD1, 6 bases. V was shortened by 0 bases and J by 5 bases, with 13 bases between the two germline ends. Germline CDR1 and CDR2: LGHNT and FRNRAP. The CDR3 extends over 16 amino acids. The CDR3 here is CASGLVSGHPNEKLFF. The CDR3 DNA follows: TGTGCTAGTGGTTTGGTCTCGGGACACCCGAATGAAAAACTGTTTTTT.

A single count supports this clone. The chain joins TRBV29-1 to TRBJ1-1; perhaps TRBD1 as D (5 bases). Trimming took off 4 bases at V and 8 bases at J, with 11 bases between the two ends. Germline V gene lookup returns CDR1 SQVTM and CDR2 ANQGSEA. The CDR3 is made up of 11 amino acids. The CDR3 bases are TGCAGCGTTGGATCGTCAGGGGAAGCTTTCTTT. It specifies CSVGSSGEAFF.

DNA for the CDR3: TGTGCCAGCGATGTACAAGTCAACACTGAAGCTTTCTTT. It is translated as CASDVQVNTEAFF. V and J are TRBV6-1 and TRBJ1-1; D is ambiguous. Germline V gene sequence: CDR1 MNHNS, CDR2 SASEGT. The CDR3 loop spans 13 amino acids. V was trimmed by 8 bases and J by 2 bases, leaving 12 bases between them.